Sequencing of this T cell receptor (beta chain) was carried out in a study of blood T cell repertoires in COVID-19. Study-wide background: Whether acute or convalescent, the COVID-19 samples came from the United States, Italy and Spain. PBMCs, B-cell-depleted T cells, or T cells were the source of the cDNA or gDNA that made up the material.

In the authors' workflow: Estimated nucleated cell counts came from reference gene primer amplification. The assay was immunoSEQ multiplex PCR, and TCRdb's table has in-frame clones only and misses some. The V and J calls and clone size were taken over from that table, and D and trimming were inferred from the DNA. The table includes about 120,000 clones, about 80% detected once. The receptor was isolated from a man aged 60-69 years with active or convalescent COVID-19. Sequenced input: peripheral blood.

The CDR3 spells CASSQGLVTGEQYF. The CDR3 DNA is TGCGCCAGCAGCCAAGGACTAGTAACGGGTGAGCAGTACTTC. The chain has TRBV4-1 and TRBJ2-7, with D perhaps TRBD2 (6 bases). In germline, CDR1 is MGHRA, CDR2 YSYEKL. There are 14 residues in the CDR3. V was shortened by 1 base and J by 7 bases, with 14 bases between the two germline ends.